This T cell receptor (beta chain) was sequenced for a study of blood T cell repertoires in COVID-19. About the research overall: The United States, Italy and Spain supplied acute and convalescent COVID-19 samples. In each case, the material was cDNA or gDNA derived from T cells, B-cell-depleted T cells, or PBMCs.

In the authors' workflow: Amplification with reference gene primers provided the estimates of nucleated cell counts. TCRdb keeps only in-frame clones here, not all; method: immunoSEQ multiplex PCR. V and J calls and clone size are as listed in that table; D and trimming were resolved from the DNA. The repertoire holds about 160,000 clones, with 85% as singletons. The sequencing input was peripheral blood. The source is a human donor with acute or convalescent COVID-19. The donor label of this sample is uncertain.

The CDR3, as DNA: TGTGCCAGCAGCTTGGCCCCGGACAGGGGAGGTTACGAGCAGTACTTC. Its protein is CASSLAPDRGGYEQYF. The rearrangement joins TRBV5-8 to TRBJ2-7; 9 nucleotides match TRBD1. The CDR3 runs 16 residues. Germline V lookup: CDR1 SGHTS, CDR2 YDEGEE. Trimming at V came to 0 bases and at J to 4 bases, leaving 8 bases not matched to a gene.